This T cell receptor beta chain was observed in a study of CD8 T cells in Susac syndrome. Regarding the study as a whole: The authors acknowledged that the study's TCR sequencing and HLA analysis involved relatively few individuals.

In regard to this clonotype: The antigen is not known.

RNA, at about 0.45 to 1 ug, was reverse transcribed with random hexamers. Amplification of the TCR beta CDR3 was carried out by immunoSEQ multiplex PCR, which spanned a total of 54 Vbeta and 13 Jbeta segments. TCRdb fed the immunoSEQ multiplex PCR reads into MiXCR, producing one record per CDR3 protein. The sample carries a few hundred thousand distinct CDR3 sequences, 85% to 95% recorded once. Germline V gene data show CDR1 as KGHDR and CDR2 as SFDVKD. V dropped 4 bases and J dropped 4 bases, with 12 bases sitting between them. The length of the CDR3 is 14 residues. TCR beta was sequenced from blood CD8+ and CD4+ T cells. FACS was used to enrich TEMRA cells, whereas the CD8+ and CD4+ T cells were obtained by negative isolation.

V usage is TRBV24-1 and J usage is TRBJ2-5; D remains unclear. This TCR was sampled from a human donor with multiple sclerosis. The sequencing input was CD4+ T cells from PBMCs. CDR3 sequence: CATSDPGVAETQYF. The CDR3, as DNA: TGTGCCACCAGTGACCCCGGTGTGGCAGAGACCCAGTACTTC.